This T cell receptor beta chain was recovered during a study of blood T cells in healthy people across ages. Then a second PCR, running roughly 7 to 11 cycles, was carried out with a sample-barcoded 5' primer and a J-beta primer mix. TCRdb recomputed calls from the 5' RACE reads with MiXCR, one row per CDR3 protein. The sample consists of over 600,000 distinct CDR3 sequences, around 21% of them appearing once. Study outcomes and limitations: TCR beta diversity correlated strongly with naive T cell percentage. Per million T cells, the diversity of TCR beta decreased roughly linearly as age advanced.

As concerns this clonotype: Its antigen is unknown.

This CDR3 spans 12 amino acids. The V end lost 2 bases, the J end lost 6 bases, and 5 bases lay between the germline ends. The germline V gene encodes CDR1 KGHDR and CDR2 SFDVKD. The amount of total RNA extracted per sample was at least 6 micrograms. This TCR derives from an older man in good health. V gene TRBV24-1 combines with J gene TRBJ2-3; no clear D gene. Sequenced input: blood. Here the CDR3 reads CATSDWLDTQYF. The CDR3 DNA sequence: TGTGCCACCAGTGATTGGTTGGATACGCAGTATTTT.